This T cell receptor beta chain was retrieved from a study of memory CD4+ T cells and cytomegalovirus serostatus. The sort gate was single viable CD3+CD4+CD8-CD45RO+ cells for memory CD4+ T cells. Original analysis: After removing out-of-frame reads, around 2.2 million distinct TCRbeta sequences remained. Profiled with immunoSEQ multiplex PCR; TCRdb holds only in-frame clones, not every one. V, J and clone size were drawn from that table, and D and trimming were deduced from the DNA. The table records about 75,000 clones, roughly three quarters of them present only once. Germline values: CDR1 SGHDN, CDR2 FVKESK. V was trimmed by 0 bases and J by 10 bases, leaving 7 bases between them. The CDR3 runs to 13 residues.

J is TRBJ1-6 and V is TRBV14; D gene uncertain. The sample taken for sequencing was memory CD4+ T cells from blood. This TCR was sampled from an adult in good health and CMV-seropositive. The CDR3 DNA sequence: TGTGCCAGCAGCCAAGAGTTAGACTCACCCCTCCACTTT. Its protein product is CASSQELDSPLHF.